This T cell receptor beta chain was sequenced during a study of T cell responses to AZD1222 COVID-19 vaccine. Broader study findings: Just a handful of AZD1222 recipients were seropositive at baseline. Mapped onto spike, vaccine-associated CD4 TCRs spanned it and were dominant at 160-218 and 743-854. Repertoire collection took place solely once the T cell response had peaked.

Comments on this clone: Antigen unknown.

Second-dose schedules of about 4 or about 12 weeks were combined. The repertoire was sequenced with immunoSEQ multiplex PCR; TCRdb's copy has only in-frame clones and lacks some. The table records about 90,000 clones, about 85% of them present only once. This CDR3 has 14 residues. Germline V lookup: CDR1 MGHRA, CDR2 YSYEKL. V gave up 3 bases and J gave up 2 bases, with 9 bases separating them. This chain uses TRBV4-1 with TRBJ2-3, with no clear D. The source was peripheral blood, collected 28 days after the second AZD1222 dose. This receptor was obtained from an adult who received the AZD1222 COVID-19 vaccine. CDR3 loop: CASSHPSNTDTQYF. CDR3 DNA sequence: TGCGCCAGCAGCCACCCATCCAACACAGATACGCAGTATTTT.